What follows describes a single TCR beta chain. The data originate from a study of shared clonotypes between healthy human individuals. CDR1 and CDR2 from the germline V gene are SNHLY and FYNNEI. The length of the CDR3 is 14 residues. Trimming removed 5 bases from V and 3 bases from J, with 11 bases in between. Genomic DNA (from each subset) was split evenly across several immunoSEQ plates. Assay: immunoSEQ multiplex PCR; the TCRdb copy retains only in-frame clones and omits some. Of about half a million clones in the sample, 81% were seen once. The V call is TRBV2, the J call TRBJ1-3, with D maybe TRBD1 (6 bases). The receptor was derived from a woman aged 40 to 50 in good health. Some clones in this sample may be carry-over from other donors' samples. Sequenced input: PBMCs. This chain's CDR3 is CASSRPGDGNTIYF. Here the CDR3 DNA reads TGTGCCAGCAGTAGACCAGGGGATGGAAACACCATATATTTT.